This is a list of T cell receptor beta chains from one sample in a study of blood T cell repertoires in COVID-19. The method was immunoSEQ multiplex PCR; TCRdb's version includes in-frame clones alone and lacks a portion of them. Here the sample spans 23,000 or so clones, roughly nine tenths being singletons. Sequencing was carried out using peripheral blood. These receptors originate from a man between 65 and 85 years old with acute or convalescent COVID-19. The CDR3 runs from the conserved cysteine through the conserved F or W. The D gene is left open where the match is weak.

v_call: TRBV7-8; cdr3_length: 12; d_call: NA; cdr3_aa: CASSPSTDTQYF
v_call: TRBV9; cdr3_length: 15; d_call: TRBD1; cdr3_aa: CASSLGQGALQPQHF
v_call: TRBV29-1; cdr3_length: 12; d_call: NA; cdr3_aa: CSVGTLSYEQYF
v_call: TRBV3-1/TRBV3-2; cdr3_length: 15; d_call: NA; cdr3_aa: CASSQDHAGTYEQYF
v_call: TRBV28; cdr3_length: 14; d_call: NA; cdr3_aa: CASSLGSIGAEQYF
v_call: TRBV2; cdr3_length: 15; d_call: NA; cdr3_aa: CASSEARRGGSPLHF
v_call: TRBV3-1/TRBV3-2; cdr3_length: 14; d_call: NA; cdr3_aa: CASSLGSSGEKLFF
v_call: TRBV29-1; cdr3_length: 14; d_call: TRBD1; cdr3_aa: CSVEPGQGSYGYTF
v_call: TRBV9; cdr3_length: 15; d_call: TRBD1; cdr3_aa: CASSPTQGASSPLHF
v_call: TRBV5-5; cdr3_length: 15; d_call: NA; cdr3_aa: CASSLGGSGANVLTF
v_call: TRBV6-5; cdr3_length: 14; d_call: TRBD1; cdr3_aa: CASTFQGATDTQYF
v_call: TRBV18; cdr3_length: 13; d_call: NA; cdr3_aa: CASSPDSSYEQYF
v_call: TRBV27; cdr3_length: 16; d_call: NA; cdr3_aa: CASSLTRQKITDTQYF
v_call: TRBV12-3/TRBV12-4; cdr3_length: 13; d_call: NA; cdr3_aa: CASRGQPNQPQHF
v_call: TRBV28; cdr3_length: 12; d_call: NA; cdr3_aa: CASSSRGNEQFF
v_call: TRBV5-5; cdr3_length: 13; d_call: NA; cdr3_aa: CASSLALWNEQFF
v_call: TRBV7-9; cdr3_length: 16; d_call: NA; cdr3_aa: CASSSGVTGNPYEQYF
v_call: TRBV6-4; cdr3_length: 15; d_call: TRBD2; cdr3_aa: CASSAQRGSTDTQYF
v_call: TRBV6-5; cdr3_length: 14; d_call: TRBD2; cdr3_aa: CASIRREGVGEQFF
v_call: TRBV24-1; cdr3_length: 17; d_call: TRBD2; cdr3_aa: CATSDLSETSGTNEQFF
v_call: TRBV5-1; cdr3_length: 16; d_call: NA; cdr3_aa: CASSLLQGSSGNTIYF
v_call: TRBV12-3/TRBV12-4; cdr3_length: 12; d_call: NA; cdr3_aa: CASSPERDEQFF
v_call: TRBV20-1; cdr3_length: 16; d_call: TRBD2; cdr3_aa: CSASIGLAGDQETQYF
v_call: TRBV20-1; cdr3_length: 14; d_call: NA; cdr3_aa: CSASTGYSNQPQHF
v_call: TRBV5-1; cdr3_length: 16; d_call: NA; cdr3_aa: CASSLSALWGAGELFF
v_call: TRBV19; cdr3_length: 14; d_call: TRBD1; cdr3_aa: CASSADRVQQPQHF
v_call: TRBV3-1/TRBV3-2; cdr3_length: 18; d_call: NA; cdr3_aa: CASSQDSGGPLNTGELFF
v_call: TRBV7-3; cdr3_length: 15; d_call: NA; cdr3_aa: CASSLQSRSTDTQYF
v_call: TRBV29-1; cdr3_length: 15; d_call: TRBD1; cdr3_aa: CSASRGTGGSYEQYF
v_call: TRBV29-1; cdr3_length: 13; d_call: TRBD1; cdr3_aa: CSGGQGGFYGYTF
v_call: TRBV30; cdr3_length: 12; d_call: NA; cdr3_aa: CAWKPIGNEQFF
v_call: TRBV6-5; cdr3_length: 15; d_call: NA; cdr3_aa: CASTGFGPTNEKLFF
v_call: TRBV3-1/TRBV3-2; cdr3_length: 14; d_call: NA; cdr3_aa: CASKIGSSTDTQYF
v_call: TRBV7-9; cdr3_length: 15; d_call: TRBD1; cdr3_aa: CASSLATGSQETQYF
v_call: TRBV5-4; cdr3_length: 15; d_call: TRBD2; cdr3_aa: CASNLAGSNTGELFF
v_call: TRBV5-4; cdr3_length: 16; d_call: NA; cdr3_aa: CASSLDPAASAGEQYF
v_call: TRBV12-3/TRBV12-4; cdr3_length: 12; d_call: NA; cdr3_aa: CASTLGGTEAFF
v_call: TRBV6-1; cdr3_length: 13; d_call: NA; cdr3_aa: CASSENSSYEQYF
v_call: TRBV25-1; cdr3_length: 12; d_call: NA; cdr3_aa: CASGRYRTEAFF
v_call: TRBV5-8; cdr3_length: 16; d_call: NA; cdr3_aa: CASSLSHLTGTYGYTF
v_call: TRBV4-2; cdr3_length: 16; d_call: TRBD2; cdr3_aa: CASSQGTSGEQETQYF